A single sample gave rise to the 29 T cell receptor beta chains below, sequenced in a study of Tregs in tolerant kidney transplant recipients. Only in-frame clones appear in the TCRdb table, and some are missing; sequencing was by immunoSEQ multiplex PCR. The sample carries 75,000 to 95,000 clones, roughly nine tenths recorded once. Input material: CD8+ T cells from blood. These TCRs come from a human donor in good health.

The chain employs TRBV9 and TRBJ2-3, with D hard to call. The CDR3 is 18 amino acids. V was pared by 0 bases and J by 5 bases, with 22 bases between. Germline CDR1 reads SGDLS; CDR2 reads YYNGEE. The CDR3 DNA is TGTGCCAGCAGCGTAGGTCGCTTTCGACAAGGTCGCGGAGATACGCAGTATTTT. Protein sequence: CASSVGRFRQGRGDTQYF.

The CDR3 region is CASSDAGTPSWGTEAFF. The CDR3 DNA reads as TGTGCCAGCAGCGACGCAGGGACCCCCTCTTGGGGCACTGAAGCTTTCTTT. This chain links TRBV9 with TRBJ1-1; tentative D call: TRBD1 (5 bases). The germline gives CDR1 SGDLS, CDR2 YYNGEE. Trimming stripped 3 bases from V and 4 bases from J, with 22 bases between. This CDR3 is 17 amino acids long.

The chain links TRBV12-5 to TRBJ2-1; D possibly corresponds to TRBD2 (7 bases). Trimming cost V 10 bases and J 7 bases, with 17 bases left between them. This CDR3 has 13 amino acids. Per the germline V gene, CDR1 is LGHNT and CDR2 is FRNRAP. CDR3: CATGKGGPNEQFF. The DNA of the CDR3 is TGTGCTACTGGGAAGGGGGGGCCGAATGAGCAGTTCTTC.

V is TRBV5-4 and J is TRBJ2-7; TRBD1 agrees at 7 bases. CDR3 length equals 14 residues. V lost 0 bases, J lost 3 bases, and 3 bases stayed unmatched. Germline-derived CDR1 and CDR2 are SGHNT and YYREEE (reference sequence). CDR3 bases: TGTGCCAGCAGCTTGGTGGGACAGCACTACGAGCAGTACTTC. Protein product: CASSLVGQHYEQYF.

The J gene is TRBJ1-4, the V gene TRBV29-1; TRBD1 is a possible D gene (6 bases). Per the germline V gene, CDR1 is SQVTM and CDR2 is ANQGSEA. This CDR3 is built from 15 residues. Trimming shortened V by 5 bases and J by 0 bases, and 13 bases separated the two germline ends. The CDR3 sequence: CSVPGTSATNEKLFF. DNA for the CDR3: TGCAGCGTTCCAGGGACATCAGCAACTAATGAAAAACTGTTTTTT.

This clone has just a few counts. The rearrangement links TRBV7-9 to TRBJ2-7; tentative D call: TRBD1 (6 bases). V lost 3 bases to trimming and J lost 5 bases, with 8 bases between them. This CDR3 has 12 amino acids. Germline CDR1 SEHNR, CDR2 FQNEAQ (reference sequence). The CDR3 loop reads CASSFAGDEQYF. The CDR3 bases are TGTGCCAGCAGCTTTGCAGGGGACGAGCAGTACTTC.

The rearrangement uses TRBV25-1 and TRBJ2-2; 8 nucleotides match TRBD1. The CDR3 runs to 14 residues. V dropped 3 bases and J dropped 5; count of bases not matched to a gene: 2. Germline CDR1 MGHDK, CDR2 SYGVNS. CDR3 region: CASSDDRGTGELFF. DNA for the CDR3: TGTGCCAGCAGTGATGACAGGGGAACCGGGGAGCTGTTTTTT.

This clone was found once. This chain links TRBV6-5 with TRBJ1-4; D unclear. CDR1 is MNHEY and CDR2 is SVGAGI in the germline V gene. The CDR3 is made up of 15 amino acids. The V end was cut by 1 base, the J end by 8 bases, with 14 bases between. CDR3 loop: CASSYWHSRVEKLFF. In DNA form, the CDR3 reads TGTGCCAGCAGTTACTGGCACTCCCGTGTCGAAAAACTGTTTTTT.

This clone was detected once. The J gene is TRBJ1-1, the V gene TRBV11-3, with D perhaps TRBD1 (6 bases). Germline CDR1 is SGHNT and CDR2 is YENEEA. V was cut by 4 bases and J by 2 bases, with 8 bases left in between. This CDR3 is built from 13 residues. CDR3 in DNA: TGTGCCAGCAGCTGGACAGTTAACACTGAAGCTTTCTTT. This encodes CASSWTVNTEAFF. Full variable domain (remainder filled in from reference TRBV11-3 and TRBJ1-1): EAGVVQSPRYKIIEKKQPVAFWCNPISGHNTLYWYLQNLGQGPELLIRYENEEAVDDSQLPKDRFSAERLKGVDSTLKIQPAELGDSAVYLCASSWTVNTEAFFGQGTRLTVV.

The chain couples TRBV5-8 to TRBJ2-2, with D perhaps TRBD2 (6 bases). Germline CDR1 reads SGHTS; CDR2 reads YDEGEE. The length of the CDR3 is 13 residues. V was trimmed by 2 bases and J by 6 bases, leaving 8 bases between them. The DNA for the CDR3 is TGTGCCAGCAGCTTATGGGGGGCCGGGGAGCTGTTTTTT. It yields the protein CASSLWGAGELFF.

About this clone: The junction departs from the called germline gene at one end, perhaps through a read error. Additional DNA sequences in this sample encode the identical CDR3. This chain uses TRBV6-4 with TRBJ2-1; the D is unclear. This CDR3 comprises 13 residues. The V gene's germline CDR1 is MRHNA and CDR2 SNTAGT. CDR3 nucleotide sequence: TGTGCCAGCAGTGAAAGAACATTTAATGAGCAATTCTTC. Translating it yields CASSERTFNEQFF.

This sequence joins TRBV7-8 and TRBJ2-7; D not resolved. This CDR3 comprises 13 residues. Germline V gene lookup returns CDR1 SGHVS and CDR2 FQNEAQ. V dropped 1 base and J dropped 3 bases, with 7 bases sitting between them. The CDR3 is CASSLEPVYEQYF. CDR3 in DNA: TGTGCCAGCAGCTTAGAGCCCGTCTACGAGCAGTACTTC.

The V gene is TRBV27, the J gene TRBJ2-7; TRBD1 might be the D (6 bases). The germline V gene encodes CDR1 MNHEY and CDR2 SMNVEV (reference sequence). Trimming removed 1 base at V and 2 bases at J, with 12 bases between. The CDR3 has 15 amino acids. DNA of the CDR3: TGTGCCAGCAGTTTATTACCGGACAGTGCCTACGAGCAGTACTTC. Translation gives CASSLLPDSAYEQYF.

J is TRBJ1-1 and V is TRBV7-8; D not resolved. Germline-derived CDR1 and CDR2 are SGHVS and FQNEAQ. CDR3 length: 14 amino acids. Trimming stripped 5 bases from V and 1 base from J, with 11 bases between. CDR3 region: CASSPGPQNTEAFF. DNA of the CDR3: TGTGCCAGCAGCCCGGGCCCCCAGAACACTGAAGCTTTCTTT.

The chain links TRBV6-1 to TRBJ2-3, with 7 bases identical to TRBD1. Germline V gene data show CDR1 as MNHNS and CDR2 as SASEGT. V gave up 5 bases and J gave up 3 bases; unmatched junction bases: 5. CDR3 length: 14 residues. This CDR3 is CASSMTGRTDTQYF. CDR3 bases: TGTGCCAGCAGTATGACAGGGCGTACAGATACGCAGTATTTT.

The chain couples TRBV5-4 to TRBJ2-2, with D unresolved. The CDR3 runs 12 residues. Trimming left V 0 bases short and J 8 bases short, with 5 bases between. Germline lookup yields CDR1 SGHNT and CDR2 YYREEE (reference sequence). The CDR3 DNA is TGTGCCAGCAGCTTGGTGCCGGGGGAGCTGTTTTTT. Amino acids: CASSLVPGELFF.

The J gene is TRBJ1-1, the V gene TRBV6-1; TRBD1 is a possible D gene (5 bases). The CDR3 sequence is 15 residues long. Germline CDR1 reads MNHNS; CDR2 reads SASEGT. Between the trimmed V and J ends, which lost 7 bases and 4 bases, there was a span of 19 bases. CDR3 sequence: CASTSGRRTLTEAFF. CDR3 sequence (DNA): TGTGCCAGCACCTCAGGGAGGCGGACACTCACTGAAGCTTTCTTT.

The gene calls are TRBV12-2 and TRBJ2-7; the table names TRBD2, a call not compared with the DNA. TRBV12-2 is noted as a pseudogene. The CDR3 is 16 amino acids. DNA of the CDR3: TGTGCAAGTCGCTTAGCGGGGCCAGCGGGAACCTACGAGCAGTACTTC. Amino acid sequence: CASRLAGPAGTYEQYF.

The genes are TRBV20-1 and TRBJ1-1; D is ambiguous. CDR3 size: 11 residues. V was clipped by 1 base and J by 0 bases, with 0 bases between them. Germline V gene lookup returns CDR1 DFQATT and CDR2 SNEGSKA (reference sequence). The CDR3 loop is CSARVNTEAFF. CDR3 coding DNA: TGCAGTGCTAGAGTGAACACTGAAGCTTTCTTT.

The chain has TRBV4-1 and TRBJ2-3; 7 nucleotides match TRBD2. Trimming took 3 bases from V and 1 from J; bases not matched to a gene: 4. Germline V gene data show CDR1 as MGHRA and CDR2 as YSYEKL. This CDR3 contains 15 residues. CDR3 nucleotides: TGCGCCAGCAGCCAGCGGCTAGCGGGCACAGATACGCAGTATTTT. This gives the protein CASSQRLAGTDTQYF.

The chain links TRBV4-1 to TRBJ1-2, with 9 bases that match TRBD1. From germline, CDR1 is MGHRA and CDR2 YSYEKL. V was pared by 2 bases and J by 10 bases, with 8 bases of the junction left unmatched. This CDR3 contains 14 residues. In nucleotides, the CDR3 is TGCGCCAGCAGCCAAATGGGACAGGGTTTCGACTACACCTTC. This codes for CASSQMGQGFDYTF.

The genes are TRBV7-2 and TRBJ2-1; possibly TRBD1 for D (6 bases). Germline V gene sequence: CDR1 SGHTA, CDR2 FQGNSA. Trimming took 1 base from V and 0 from J, leaving 13 bases between them. This CDR3 contains 17 residues. The CDR3 DNA reads TGTGCCAGCAGCTTAGGACAGGAACCAAGCTCCTACAATGAGCAGTTCTTC. Protein: CASSLGQEPSSYNEQFF.

A single count supports this clone. CDR3 coding DNA: TGTGCCAGCAGCTCCCGGGACAGTACCTACGAGCAGTACTTC. Protein product: CASSSRDSTYEQYF. This chain uses TRBV7-2 with TRBJ2-7; TRBD1 matches 7 bases. Losses at the gene ends were 4 bases for V and 2 bases for J; bases not matched to a gene: 5. This CDR3 is built from 14 residues. Germline V gene sequence: CDR1 SGHTA, CDR2 FQGNSA.

This clone was detected once. The chain carries TRBV7-9 and TRBJ2-3, with 12 bases aligning to TRBD1. Germline V gene sequence: CDR1 SEHNR, CDR2 FQNEAQ (reference sequence). The junction had 7 bases not matched to a gene; V was cut back by 5 bases and J by 4 bases. The CDR3 sequence is 16 residues long. The CDR3 sequence: CASSDRDRGLSDTQYF. CDR3 DNA sequence: TGTGCCAGCAGCGACCGGGACAGGGGGCTTTCAGATACGCAGTATTTT.

This chain joins TRBV27 and TRBJ1-2; possible D gene TRBD1, 5 bases. This CDR3 contains 14 residues. Germline V CDR1 and CDR2: MNHEY, SMNVEV (reference sequence). Trimming removed 4 bases at V and 0 bases at J, with 9 bases between. This CDR3 reads CASSWGKTNYGYTF. The CDR3 DNA reads as TGTGCCAGCAGTTGGGGCAAAACTAACTATGGCTACACCTTC.

In DNA form, the CDR3 reads TGTGCCAGCAGCTTGGTAGTGAACACTGAAGCTTTCTTT. This gives the protein CASSLVVNTEAFF. The chain carries TRBV5-5 and TRBJ1-1, with D unresolved. CDR3 length: 13 amino acids. V lost 0 bases to trimming and J lost 0 bases, with 3 bases between them. Germline assignment: CDR1 SGHKS and CDR2 YYEKEE (reference sequence).

The chain is built from TRBV9 and TRBJ1-1; D may be TRBD1 (6 bases). Germline V gene data show CDR1 as SGDLS and CDR2 as YYNGEE. CDR3 length equals 15 residues. Trimming left V 2 bases short and J 5 bases short, with 16 bases between. The CDR3 sequence: CASSVIYNRDTEAFF. Written as DNA, the CDR3 is TGTGCCAGCAGCGTCATTTATAACAGGGATACTGAAGCTTTCTTT.

The chain uses TRBV19 and TRBJ1-5; the D gene is possibly TRBD1 (6 bases). This CDR3 is 17 amino acids long. V was cut by 7 bases and J by 0 bases, with 19 bases left in between. Germline V gene data show CDR1 as LNHDA and CDR2 as SQIVND (reference sequence). CDR3 in amino acids: CASTKEQGKYSNQPQHF. CDR3 nucleotides: TGTGCCAGTACCAAAGAACAGGGTAAATATAGCAATCAGCCCCAGCATTTT.

The chain uses TRBV10-2 and TRBJ2-2; TRBD2 might be the D (5 bases). The CDR3 totals 12 residues. V was cut by 7 bases and J by 7 bases, with 10 bases left in between. Germline assignment: CDR1 WSHSY and CDR2 SAAADI. For the CDR3, the DNA is TGCGCCAGCACCGGAGGTCGCGGGGAGCTGTTTTTT. Its translation is CASTGGRGELFF.